A single TCR beta chain is shown here with its context. The antigen is unknown. Sequencing was at deep level. Clones were read by immunoSEQ multiplex PCR, and TCRdb kept only the in-frame ones, dropping some. The profile covers some 2 million clones, with around 95% appearing a single time and 0.1% to 0.15% taken by the ten largest. The entry originates in a study of shared clonotypes between healthy human individuals. Looking at the study overall: Each donor had three CD4 naive, three CD4 memory, two CD8 naive and one CD8 memory plate.

Study observations and caveats: A generally larger estimated richness was seen in naive subsets than in memory subsets.

Sequencing was performed on naive CD4+ T cells sorted from blood. Subset in this sample: CD45RA+ positively selected. The clonotype originates from a man between 18 and 29 years old in good health.

The CDR3 protein is CASSQDRDRGTFLETQYF. The DNA of the CDR3 is TGCGCCAGCAGCCAAGATAGGGACAGGGGAACGTTTCTAGAGACCCAGTACTTC. The V call is TRBV4-1, the J call TRBJ2-5; 10 nucleotides agree with TRBD1. Germline V gives CDR1 MGHRA, CDR2 YSYEKL. The CDR3 totals 18 residues. Losses at the gene ends were 0 bases for V and 4 bases for J; bases not matched to a gene: 11.